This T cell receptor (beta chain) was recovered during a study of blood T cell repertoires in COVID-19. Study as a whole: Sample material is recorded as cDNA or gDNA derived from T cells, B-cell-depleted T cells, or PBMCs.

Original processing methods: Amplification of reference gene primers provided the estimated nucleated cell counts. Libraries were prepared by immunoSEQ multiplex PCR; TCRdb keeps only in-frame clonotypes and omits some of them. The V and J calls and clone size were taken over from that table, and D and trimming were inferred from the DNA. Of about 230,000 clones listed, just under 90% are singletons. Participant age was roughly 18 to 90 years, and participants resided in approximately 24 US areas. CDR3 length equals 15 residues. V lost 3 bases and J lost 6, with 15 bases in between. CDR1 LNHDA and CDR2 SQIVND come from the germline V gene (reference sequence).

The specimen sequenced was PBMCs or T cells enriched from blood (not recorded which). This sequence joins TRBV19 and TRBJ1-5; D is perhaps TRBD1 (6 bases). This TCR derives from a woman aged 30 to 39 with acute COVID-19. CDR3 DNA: TGTGCCAGTAGTATGCTGCTGGGGGACATTCAGCCCCAGCATTTT. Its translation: CASSMLLGDIQPQHF.